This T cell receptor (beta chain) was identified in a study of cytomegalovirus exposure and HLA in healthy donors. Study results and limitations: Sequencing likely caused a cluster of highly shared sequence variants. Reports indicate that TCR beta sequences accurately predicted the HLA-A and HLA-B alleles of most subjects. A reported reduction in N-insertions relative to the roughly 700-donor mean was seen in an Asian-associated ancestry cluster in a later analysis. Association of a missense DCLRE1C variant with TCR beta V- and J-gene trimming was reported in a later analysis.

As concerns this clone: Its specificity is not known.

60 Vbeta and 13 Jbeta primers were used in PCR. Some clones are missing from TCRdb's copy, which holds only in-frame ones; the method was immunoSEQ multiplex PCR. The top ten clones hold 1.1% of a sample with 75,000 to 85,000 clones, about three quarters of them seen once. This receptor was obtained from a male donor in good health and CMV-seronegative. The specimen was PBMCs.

The DNA for the CDR3 is TGTGCCTGGAGTATCAGGTCCGGAAGCTCCTACGAGCAGTACTTC. Its protein is CAWSIRSGSSYEQYF. The V and J genes are TRBV30 and TRBJ2-7; D remains unclear. The germline V gene encodes CDR1 GTSNPN and CDR2 SVGIG (reference sequence). Trimming removed 2 bases from V and 0 bases from J, with 14 bases in between. The CDR3 runs 15 residues.